One sample yielded the 24 T cell receptor beta chains listed below, sequenced in a study of human T cells and chemical hapten exposure. Time point denoted: patch test 2, 6 weeks after DPC sensitization. The treatment denotes: therapeutic diphenylcyclopropenone sensitization with weekly scalp DPC. One entry per CDR3 protein, called by TCRdb with MiXCR from the RACE reads. The sample records approximately 75,000 distinct CDR3 sequences, about 9% being singletons. Sequences were derived from whole blood, sampled in connection with sensitization to the hapten diphenylcyclopropenone (DPC). These receptors were taken from a woman in her forties or fifties with alopecia areata. Some clones in this sample may be carry-over from other donors' samples.

This clonotype was seen a few times. The chain couples TRBV18 to TRBJ2-1; possibly TRBD1 or TRBD2 for D (5 bases each). Looked up from germline, CDR1 is KGHSH and CDR2 is LQKENI. CDR3 length: 12 residues. V was trimmed by 0 bases and J by 9 bases, leaving 6 bases between them. For the CDR3, the DNA is TGTGCCAGCTCACCACCGGGACGTGAGCAGTTCTTC. Translating it yields CASSPPGREQFF.

This clonotype was recorded a few times. The rearrangement uses TRBV7-2 and TRBJ2-1; D unclear. This CDR3 region has 11 residues. V gave up 5 bases and J gave up 12 bases, with 11 bases separating them. The germline CDR1 and CDR2 sequences are SGHTA and FQGNSA. This CDR3 reads CASSPTYGQFF. The CDR3 DNA reads as TGTGCCAGCAGCCCTACGTACGGGCAGTTCTTC.

This clonotype was observed at least ten times. The chain has TRBV20-1 and TRBJ1-1, with a tentative D call TRBD1 (6 bases). The CDR3 extends over 14 amino acids. Germline assignment: CDR1 DFQATT and CDR2 SNEGSKA (reference sequence). Deletions cut 3 bases from V and 1 base from J, with 12 bases between. The CDR3 reads CSARRSGANTEAFF. CDR3 DNA: TGCAGTGCTAGGCGCTCAGGGGCGAACACTGAAGCTTTCTTT.

This clonotype has a count of ten or more. The V call is TRBV2, the J call TRBJ1-2, with a tentative D call TRBD1 (5 bases). Germline V gene lookup returns CDR1 SNHLY and CDR2 FYNNEI. Trimming pared 8 bases from V and 3 bases from J, leaving 10 bases between. The CDR3 is 12 residues long. The CDR3 sequence is CASGRGDYGYTF. The CDR3 DNA sequence: TGTGCCAGCGGGAGAGGGGACTATGGCTACACCTTC.

The chain has TRBV6-2 or TRBV6-3 and TRBJ2-3, with 12 bases matching TRBD1. There are 15 residues in the CDR3. Per the germline V gene, CDR1 is MNHEY and CDR2 is SVGEGT. Unmatched junction bases numbered 5, after V lost 5 bases and J lost 5 bases. CDR3 in DNA: TGTGCCAGCAGTCTCCGGGACAGGGGGCAAGATACGCAGTATTTT. This gives the protein CASSLRDRGQDTQYF.

The rearrangement uses TRBV28 and TRBJ2-7, with D perhaps matching TRBD2 (5 bases). V was pared by 2 bases and J by 2 bases, with 7 bases between. Germline V gene lookup returns CDR1 MDHEN and CDR2 SYDVKM. The CDR3 is 13 residues long. This CDR3 reads CASSLPSTYEQYF. In DNA form, the CDR3 reads TGTGCCAGCAGTTTACCTAGCACCTACGAGCAGTACTTC.

This clonotype was counted only a few times. The rearrangement joins TRBV28 to TRBJ2-3; a possible D gene is TRBD2 (5 bases). CDR3 length: 17 residues. Germline CDR1 and CDR2: MDHEN and SYDVKM. Between the trimmed V and J ends, which lost 4 bases and 2 bases, there was a span of 19 bases. The chain's CDR3 is CASSSWETTSITDTQYF. In DNA, the CDR3 is TGTGCCAGCAGTTCCTGGGAGACTACTTCGATCACAGATACGCAGTATTTT. Drawing the rest from reference TRBV28 and TRBJ2-3, the complete variable domain is DVKVTQSSRYLVKRTGEKVFLECVQDMDHENMFWYRQDPGLGLRLIYFSYDVKMKEKGDIPEGYSVSREKKERFSLILESASTNQTSMYLCASSSWETTSITDTQYFGPGTRLTVL.

The CDR3 region has the DNA TGTGCCAGCAGCTTCACGCAGATGGGCAATCAGCCCCAGCATTTT. Its protein product is CASSFTQMGNQPQHF. The chain combines TRBV7-2 with TRBJ1-5; D not resolved. This CDR3 is 15 amino acids long. From germline, CDR1 is SGHTA and CDR2 FQGNSA. The V and J ends lost 3 bases and 2 bases respectively, with 11 bases between them.

This clonotype is categorized as medium-sized (0.01 to 0.1%). The chain recombines TRBV9 with TRBJ1-1; 10 bases match TRBD1. V dropped 7 bases and J dropped 11; count of bases not matched to a gene: 8. CDR1 is SGDLS and CDR2 is YYNGEE in the germline V gene. The CDR3 spans 12 residues. The CDR3 loop is CASGGTGVSAFF. The CDR3, as DNA: TGTGCCAGCGGAGGGACAGGGGTATCGGCTTTCTTT.

V and J are TRBV9 and TRBJ2-3; D might be TRBD2 (5 bases). Germline CDR1 SGDLS, CDR2 YYNGEE. This CDR3 region has 15 residues. Trimming left V 8 bases short and J 5 bases short, with 21 bases between. The CDR3 sequence is CASTGSALKGDTQYF. CDR3 bases: TGTGCCAGTACGGGTAGCGCCCTAAAGGGAGATACGCAGTATTTT.

This clonotype came up many times. The chain links TRBV4-2 to TRBJ2-2, with 9 bases identical to TRBD1. The germline V gene has CDR1 LGHNA and CDR2 YNFKEQ. J lost 8 bases, V lost 4 bases, and 8 bases had no gene match. CDR3 length: 15 residues. CDR3 protein: CASSLDRGGSGELFF. In nucleotides, the CDR3 is TGTGCCAGCAGCCTGGACAGGGGAGGGTCGGGGGAGCTGTTTTTT.

V is TRBV5-6 and J is TRBJ1-6; TRBD1 is a possible D gene (5 bases). The CDR3 is 14 residues long. Germline V gene sequence: CDR1 SGHDT, CDR2 YYEEEE. V was trimmed by 2 bases and J by 7 bases, leaving 10 bases between them. CDR3 bases: TGTGCCAGCAGCTTCACACGGGGGAATTCACCCCTCCACTTT. Residues: CASSFTRGNSPLHF.

This clonotype was recorded at least ten times. CDR3 sequence reads: CASSEGWGRGSEAFF. DNA for the CDR3: TGTGCCAGCAGTGAAGGGTGGGGCAGGGGGTCTGAAGCTTTCTTT. The J gene is TRBJ1-1, the V gene TRBV6-1; 7 bases line up with TRBD1. Germline values: CDR1 MNHNS, CDR2 SASEGT. The CDR3 is 15 amino acids. Germline trimming cut 1 base from V and 6 bases from J; bases unmatched to any gene: 8.

About this clonotype itself: One base away lies a much larger clone, so this may be a sequencing read error. The chain has TRBV5-6 and TRBJ1-6; possible D gene TRBD1, 5 bases. V was clipped by 7 bases and J by 8 bases, with 16 bases between them. The CDR3 sequence is 14 residues long. Germline V gene lookup returns CDR1 SGHDT and CDR2 YYEEEE. CDR3 DNA: TGTGCCAGCGGGCCAGGGAGTATCGATTCACCCCTCCACTTT. Its protein is CASGPGSIDSPLHF.

The sample holds a few counts of this clonotype. The J gene is TRBJ1-2, the V gene TRBV28; a possible D gene is TRBD1 (5 bases). Trimming pared 6 bases from V and 8 bases from J, leaving 13 bases between. The CDR3 runs to 12 residues. The V gene's germline CDR1 is MDHEN and CDR2 SYDVKM. The CDR3 DNA follows: TGTGCCAGCAGGGAACCAGGGAGCGGCTACACCTTC. It encodes CASREPGSGYTF.

On this clonotype: Likely a read error: the CDR3 ends without its conserved phenylalanine or tryptophan. The genes are TRBV5-1 and TRBJ1-5; no clear D gene. Germline V gene data show CDR1 as SGHRS and CDR2 as YFSETQ. CDR3 size: 15 residues. V was shortened by 2 bases and J by 2 bases, with 11 bases between the two germline ends. The CDR3 sequence is CASSFSGSGNQPQHS. The DNA for the CDR3 is TGCGCCAGCAGCTTTTCGGGATCGGGCAATCAGCCCCAGCATTCT.

This chain joins TRBV4-1 and TRBJ1-1, with D unresolved. Germline values: CDR1 MGHRA, CDR2 YSYEKL. The CDR3 is made up of 13 amino acids. With 1 base removed from V and 3 bases from J, the gap between germline ends came to 6 bases. Here the CDR3 reads CASSQVLYTEAFF. The DNA of the CDR3 is TGCGCCAGCAGCCAAGTATTATACACTGAAGCTTTCTTT.

This clonotype was observed a handful of times. V usage is TRBV6-2 or TRBV6-3 and J usage is TRBJ2-3, with TRBD2 matching over 11 bases. The V gene's germline CDR1 is MNHEY and CDR2 SVGEGT. V was clipped by 5 bases and J by 5 bases; unmatched bases: 18. CDR3 length: 19 residues. CDR3 nucleotide sequence: TGTGCCAGCAGTGGCTACTTCTTACTAGCGGGAGATGAGAGAGATACGCAGTATTTT. This translates into CASSGYFLLAGDERDTQYF.

J is TRBJ2-7 and V is TRBV7-9, with D perhaps being TRBD1 or TRBD2 (5 bases each). The CDR3 is 13 amino acids. V was clipped by 4 bases and J by 2 bases, with 9 bases between them. Germline V gives CDR1 SEHNR, CDR2 FQNEAQ (reference sequence). The DNA of the CDR3 is TGTGCCAGCAGCTGGGACCTTCCCTACGAGCAGTACTTC. Translated: CASSWDLPYEQYF.

The V call is TRBV7-9, the J call TRBJ1-4; the D is unclear. The CDR3 length is 14 residues. CDR1 and CDR2 from the germline V gene are SEHNR and FQNEAQ (reference sequence). V was pared by 5 bases and J by 4 bases, with 11 bases between. CDR3 in amino acids: CASSLRADNEKLFF. The CDR3 DNA sequence: TGTGCCAGCAGCCTCCGGGCCGATAATGAAAAACTGTTTTTT.

The sample holds a few counts of this clonotype. The chain is built from TRBV25-1 and TRBJ1-2, with 7 bases that match TRBD1. The CDR3 loop spans 13 amino acids. Germline V lookup: CDR1 MGHDK, CDR2 SYGVNS. Trimming took 6 bases from V and 6 from J; bases not matched to a gene: 7. The chain's CDR3 is CASRTGPGNGYTF. CDR3 bases: TGTGCCAGCAGGACAGGGCCTGGCAATGGCTACACCTTC.

This clonotype was picked up a small number of times. This chain connects TRBV29-1 to TRBJ2-2; D not resolved. CDR3 size: 14 residues. Germline V gives CDR1 SQVTM, CDR2 ANQGSEA. Trimming shortened V by 7 bases and J by 1 base, and 13 bases separated the two germline ends. The CDR3 DNA reads as TGCAGCGCCATGGTGAGAGAGAACACCGGGGAGCTGTTTTTT. Its protein is CSAMVRENTGELFF.

In this sample, this clonotype turned up a few times. V is TRBV7-3 and J is TRBJ2-7; no reliable D call. This CDR3 has 11 amino acids. The V gene lost 6 bases and the J gene lost 6 bases, with 9 bases spanning the gap. Germline V gives CDR1 SGHTA, CDR2 FQGTGA. CDR3 in DNA: TGTGCCAGCAGTAACGGTGGCGAGCAGTACTTC. This sequence encodes CASSNGGEQYF.

This clonotype occurred many times. V gene TRBV6-5 combines with J gene TRBJ1-1, with D possibly matching TRBD1 (6 bases). This CDR3 comprises 12 residues. Germline assignment: CDR1 MNHEY and CDR2 SVGAGI. Trimming took 4 bases from V and 7 from J, leaving 10 bases between them. The CDR3 sequence: CASSSQQGEAFF. The DNA of the CDR3 is TGTGCCAGCAGTTCACAACAGGGTGAAGCTTTCTTT.